The subject of this entry is one TCR beta chain. This record belongs to a study of technical replicates of blood from a few donors. Germline CDR1 reads SGHKS; CDR2 reads YYEKEE (reference sequence). The CDR3 spans 16 residues. V shed 2 bases and J shed 4 bases, with 18 bases lying between them. TCRdb's copy holds only in-frame clones and misses some; the assay was immunoSEQ multiplex PCR. The sample holds approximately 87,000 clones, 85% to 95% seen once. The sequence was collected from a human donor in good health. This chain links TRBV5-5 with TRBJ1-2; D is possibly TRBD1 (5 bases). The sample taken for sequencing was T cells isolated from PBMCs. DNA for the CDR3: TGTGCCAGCAGCTTAGGGGTCGGAACAGCAATCTATGGCTACACCTTC. Translating gives CASSLGVGTAIYGYTF.